This T cell receptor (beta chain) was captured by sequencing in a study of blood T cells in healthy people across ages. V dropped 8 bases and J dropped 3 bases, with 13 bases sitting between them. The CDR3 length is 13 residues. From germline, CDR1 is SNHLY and CDR2 FYNNEI. The second PCR ran about 7 to 12 cycles with a sample-barcoded 5' primer and J-beta primers. TCRdb processed the 5' RACE reads anew with MiXCR; each CDR3 protein has one entry. This table holds approximately 1.5 million distinct CDR3 sequences, approximately 39% found once. This chain links TRBV2 with TRBJ1-2; D uncertain. This TCR derives from a woman in her late teens or twenties in good health. The sample was blood. The CDR3 loop is CASRETFDYGYTF. In DNA, the CDR3 is TGTGCCAGCCGGGAGACCTTTGACTATGGCTACACCTTC.